These 2 T cell receptor beta chains were all obtained from the same sample, sequenced in a study of blood T cell repertoires in COVID-19. Data came from immunoSEQ multiplex PCR; TCRdb stores just in-frame clones and leaves some out. Here the sample spans hundreds of thousands of clones, around 90% being singletons. Source material: PBMCs or T cells enriched from blood (not recorded which). These TCRs come from a woman in her twenties or thirties who had recovered from COVID-19.

This clone was counted once. V usage is TRBV28 and J usage is TRBJ2-7; D is perhaps TRBD1 (5 bases). The germline V gene encodes CDR1 MDHEN and CDR2 SYDVKM. This CDR3 is built from 14 residues. V lost 6 bases and J lost 2, with 14 bases in between. Here the CDR3 DNA reads TGTGCCAGCAGCCTGTCTAGGGGTACCTACGAGCAGTACTTC. Protein sequence: CASSLSRGTYEQYF.

The V gene is TRBV11-3, the J gene TRBJ2-5, with D tentatively TRBD2 (6 bases). Per germline, CDR1 SGHNT and CDR2 YENEEA. This CDR3 has 16 residues. The V end lost 5 bases, the J end lost 0 bases, and 16 bases lay between the germline ends. The CDR3 DNA follows: TGTGCCAGCAGCCAGACGGGACTTATCTACCAAGAGACCCAGTACTTC. It translates to CASSQTGLIYQETQYF.